The TCR beta chain under discussion was sequenced for a study of cytomegalovirus exposure and HLA in healthy donors. The repertoire was sequenced with immunoSEQ multiplex PCR; TCRdb's copy has only in-frame clones and lacks some. The data contain roughly 95,000 clones, 85% of them singletons. Germline CDR1 reads SNHLY; CDR2 reads FYNNEI. V trimming: 6 bases; J trimming: 4 bases; junction bases outside the gene matches: 5. The CDR3 is 13 residues long. Study-level findings and limits: Reports indicated that the classifier achieved high specificity and sensitivity in diagnosing cytomegalovirus status. Many donors shared some public TCRs, even though most TCR sequences were rare.

Worth noting for this clone: Its target is not known.

The TCR was taken from a man between 18 and 29 years old in good health and CMV-seropositive. The material sequenced was PBMCs. The rearrangement uses TRBV2 and TRBJ1-2, with 7 bases lining up with TRBD1. CDR3 region: CASSSRTGYGYTF. The CDR3 nucleotides are TGTGCCAGCAGCTCTCGGACAGGCTATGGCTACACCTTC.